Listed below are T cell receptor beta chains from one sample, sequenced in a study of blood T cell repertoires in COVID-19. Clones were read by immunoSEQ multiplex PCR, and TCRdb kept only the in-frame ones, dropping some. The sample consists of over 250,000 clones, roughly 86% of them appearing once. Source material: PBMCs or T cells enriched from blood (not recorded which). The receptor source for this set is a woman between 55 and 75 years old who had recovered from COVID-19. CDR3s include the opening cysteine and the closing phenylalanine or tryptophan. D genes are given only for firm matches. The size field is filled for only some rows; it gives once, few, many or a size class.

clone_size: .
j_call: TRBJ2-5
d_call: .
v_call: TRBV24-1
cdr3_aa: CATSDFLTQETQYF
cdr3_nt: TGTGCCACCAGTGATTTCCTCACACAAGAGACCCAGTACTTC

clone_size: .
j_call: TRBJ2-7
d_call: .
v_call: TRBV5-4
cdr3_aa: CAGRAAGASSYEQYF
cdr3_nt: TGTGCCGGAAGGGCCGCAGGGGCTTCCTCCTACGAGCAGTACTTC

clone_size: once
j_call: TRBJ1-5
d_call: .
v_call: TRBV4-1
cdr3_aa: CASSQESGGSSNQPQHF
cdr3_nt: TGCGCCAGCAGCCAAGAGTCTGGGGGGTCTAGCAATCAGCCCCAGCATTTT

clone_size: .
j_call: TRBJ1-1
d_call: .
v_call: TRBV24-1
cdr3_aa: CATNRAPPMNTEAFF
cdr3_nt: TGTGCCACTAACAGGGCCCCCCCCATGAACACTGAAGCTTTCTTT

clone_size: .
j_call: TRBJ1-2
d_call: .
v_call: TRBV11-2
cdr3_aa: CASSLEGDINTF
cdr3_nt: TGTGCCAGCAGCTTAGAGGGAGATATTAACACCTTC

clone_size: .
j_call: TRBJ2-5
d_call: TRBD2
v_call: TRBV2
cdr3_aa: CASTISGGAWETQYF
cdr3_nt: TGTGCCAGCACCATTAGCGGGGGGGCTTGGGAGACCCAGTACTTC

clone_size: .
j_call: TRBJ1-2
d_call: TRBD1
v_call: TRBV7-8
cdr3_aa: CASSWDRGNGYTF
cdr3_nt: TGTGCCAGCAGCTGGGACAGGGGAAACGGCTACACCTTC

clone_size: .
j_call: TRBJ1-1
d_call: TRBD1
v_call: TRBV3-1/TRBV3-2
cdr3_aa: CASSQGTGFLNTEAFF
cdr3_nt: TGTGCCAGCAGCCAAGGGACAGGGTTTCTAAACACTGAAGCTTTCTTT

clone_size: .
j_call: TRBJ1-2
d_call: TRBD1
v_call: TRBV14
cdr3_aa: CASSQNQGGYGYTF
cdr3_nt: TGTGCCAGCAGCCAAAATCAGGGGGGCTATGGCTACACCTTC

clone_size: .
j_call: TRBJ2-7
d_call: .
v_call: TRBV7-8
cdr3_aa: CASSSTGTYEQYF
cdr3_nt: TGTGCCAGCAGCTCTACAGGGACCTACGAGCAGTACTTC

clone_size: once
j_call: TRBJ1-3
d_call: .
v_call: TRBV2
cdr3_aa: CASNRERNTIYF
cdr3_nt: TGTGCCAGCAACAGGGAGAGAAACACCATATATTTT

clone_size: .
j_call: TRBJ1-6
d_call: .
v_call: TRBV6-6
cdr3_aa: CASSYRREDSPLHF
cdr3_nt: TGTGCCAGCAGTTATAGAAGGGAGGATTCACCCCTCCACTTT

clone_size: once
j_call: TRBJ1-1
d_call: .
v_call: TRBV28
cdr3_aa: CASRNMALTEAFF
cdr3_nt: TGTGCCAGCAGAAACATGGCATTAACTGAAGCTTTCTTT

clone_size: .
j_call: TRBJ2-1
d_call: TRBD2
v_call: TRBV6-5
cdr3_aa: CASSYSTAGGGDEQFF
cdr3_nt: TGTGCCAGCAGTTATTCCACTGCGGGGGGAGGGGATGAGCAGTTCTTC

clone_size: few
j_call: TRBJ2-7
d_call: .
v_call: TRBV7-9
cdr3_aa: CASSSPGHLPYEQYF
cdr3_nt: TGTGCCAGCAGCTCGCCGGGACATCTTCCCTACGAGCAGTACTTC

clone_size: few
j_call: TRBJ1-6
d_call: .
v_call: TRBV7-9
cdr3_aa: CASSLALYNSPLHF
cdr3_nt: TGTGCCAGCAGCTTAGCGCTATATAATTCACCCCTCCACTTT

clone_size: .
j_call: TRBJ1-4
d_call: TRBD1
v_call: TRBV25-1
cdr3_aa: CASSDPGQFNEKLFF
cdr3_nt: TGTGCCAGCAGTGACCCGGGACAGTTTAATGAAAAACTGTTTTTT

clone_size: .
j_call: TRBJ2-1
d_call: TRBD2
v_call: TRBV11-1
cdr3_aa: CASSPQFAGGAGEQFF
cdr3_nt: TGTGCCAGCAGCCCCCAATTTGCGGGAGGCGCGGGTGAGCAGTTCTTC

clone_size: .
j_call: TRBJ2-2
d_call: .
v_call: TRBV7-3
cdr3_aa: CASGLREGTGELFF
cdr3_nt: TGTGCCAGCGGATTGCGGGAAGGCACCGGGGAGCTGTTTTTT

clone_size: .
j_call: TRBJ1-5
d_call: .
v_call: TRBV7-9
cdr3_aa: CASSLVNQPQHF
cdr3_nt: TGTGCCAGCAGCTTAGTAAATCAGCCCCAGCATTTT

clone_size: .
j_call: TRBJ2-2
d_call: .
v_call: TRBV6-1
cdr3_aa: CASSEQGKIGELFF
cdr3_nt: TGTGCCAGCAGTGAACAGGGAAAAATCGGGGAGCTGTTTTTT

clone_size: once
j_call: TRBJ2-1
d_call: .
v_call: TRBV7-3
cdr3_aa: CASSLGARSNEQFF
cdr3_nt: TGTGCCAGCAGTCTGGGGGCTAGGAGCAATGAGCAGTTCTTC

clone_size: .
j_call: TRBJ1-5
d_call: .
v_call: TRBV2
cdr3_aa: CASSGMGGLQPQHF
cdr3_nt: TGTGCCAGCAGTGGTATGGGGGGGCTACAGCCCCAGCATTTT

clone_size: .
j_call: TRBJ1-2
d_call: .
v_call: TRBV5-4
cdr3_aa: CASSLYTNYGYTF
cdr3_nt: TGTGCCAGCAGCTTGTACACGAACTATGGCTACACCTTC

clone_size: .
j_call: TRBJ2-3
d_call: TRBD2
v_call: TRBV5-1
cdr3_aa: CASSSGLALSTDTQYF
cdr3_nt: TGCGCCAGCAGCTCCGGACTAGCGCTAAGCACAGATACGCAGTATTTT

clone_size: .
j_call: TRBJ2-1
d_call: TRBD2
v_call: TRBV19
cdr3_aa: CATTDSGRGNEQFF
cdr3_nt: TGTGCCACCACGGATAGCGGGAGAGGGAATGAGCAGTTCTTC

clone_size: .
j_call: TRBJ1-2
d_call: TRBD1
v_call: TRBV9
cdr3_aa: CASSPDDQGDYYGYTF
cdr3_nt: TGTGCCAGCAGCCCCGACGACCAGGGGGATTACTATGGCTACACCTTC

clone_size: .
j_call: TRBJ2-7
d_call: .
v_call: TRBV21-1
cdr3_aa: CASNGEVLSSYEQYF
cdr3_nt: TGTGCCAGCAACGGGGAGGTCCTGAGCTCCTACGAGCAGTACTTC

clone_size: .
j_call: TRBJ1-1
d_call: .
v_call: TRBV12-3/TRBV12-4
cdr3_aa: CASSLSVNTEAFF
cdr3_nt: TGTGCCAGCAGTTTATCGGTCAACACTGAAGCTTTCTTT

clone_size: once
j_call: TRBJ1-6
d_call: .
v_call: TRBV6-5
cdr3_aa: CASTRTAYNSPLHF
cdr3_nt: TGTGCCAGCACCAGGACAGCGTATAATTCACCCCTCCACTTT

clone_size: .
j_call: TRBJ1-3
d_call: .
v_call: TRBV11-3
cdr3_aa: CASTMGGVAGNTIYF
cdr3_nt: TGTGCCAGCACCATGGGCGGGGTCGCTGGAAACACCATATATTTT

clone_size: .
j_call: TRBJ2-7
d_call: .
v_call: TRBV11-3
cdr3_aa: CASTDRGEQYF
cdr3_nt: TGTGCCAGCACCGACCGGGGCGAGCAGTACTTC

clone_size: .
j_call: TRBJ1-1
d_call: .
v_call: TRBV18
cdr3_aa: CASSTVDTEAFF
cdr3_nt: TGTGCCAGCTCCACAGTGGACACTGAAGCTTTCTTT

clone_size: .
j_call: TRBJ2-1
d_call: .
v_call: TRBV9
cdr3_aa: CASNRGSSYNEQFF
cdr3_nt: TGTGCCAGCAATAGGGGGTCCTCCTACAATGAGCAGTTCTTC

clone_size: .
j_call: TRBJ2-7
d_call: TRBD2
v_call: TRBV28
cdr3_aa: CASTIFSGGVYEQYF
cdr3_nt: TGTGCCAGCACCATCTTCTCGGGGGGGGTCTACGAGCAGTACTTC

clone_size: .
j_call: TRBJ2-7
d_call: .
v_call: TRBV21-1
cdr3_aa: CASSNRGDYEQYF
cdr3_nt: TGTGCCAGCAGTAACAGGGGTGACTACGAGCAGTACTTC

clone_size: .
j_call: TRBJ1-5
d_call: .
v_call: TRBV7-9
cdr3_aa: CASSSGNTQPQHF
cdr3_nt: TGTGCCAGCAGCAGCGGCAATACTCAGCCCCAGCATTTT

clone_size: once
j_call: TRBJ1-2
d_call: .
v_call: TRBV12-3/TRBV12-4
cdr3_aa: CASSFVSYGYTF
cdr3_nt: TGTGCCAGCAGTTTTGTGAGCTATGGCTACACCTTC

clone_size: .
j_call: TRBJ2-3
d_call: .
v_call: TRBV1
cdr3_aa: CTSSRGLAGTDTQYF
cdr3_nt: TGCACCAGCAGTCGGGGACTAGCGGGCACAGATACGCAGTATTTT

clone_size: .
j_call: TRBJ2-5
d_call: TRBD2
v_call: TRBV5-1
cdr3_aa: CASNSPGLAGWETQYF
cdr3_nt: TGCGCCAGCAACTCTCCGGGACTAGCGGGATGGGAGACCCAGTACTTC

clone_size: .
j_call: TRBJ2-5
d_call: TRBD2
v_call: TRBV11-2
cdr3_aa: CASSSGTSGTLQETQYF
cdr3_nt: TGTGCCAGCAGCTCCGGGACTAGCGGGACTTTACAAGAGACCCAGTACTTC

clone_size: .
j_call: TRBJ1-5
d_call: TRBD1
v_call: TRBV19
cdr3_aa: CASSGQGGSNQPQHF
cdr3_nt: TGTGCCAGTAGCGGACAGGGGGGCAGCAATCAGCCCCAGCATTTT

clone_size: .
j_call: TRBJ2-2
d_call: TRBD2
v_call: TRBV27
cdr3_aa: CASSLNCREGCGELFF
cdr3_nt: TGTGCCAGCAGTTTAAACTGTAGGGAGGGCTGCGGGGAGCTGTTTTTT

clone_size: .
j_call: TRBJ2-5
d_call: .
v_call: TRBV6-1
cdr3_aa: CASSLPGQETQYF
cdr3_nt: TGTGCCAGCAGTTTACCAGGACAAGAGACCCAGTACTTC

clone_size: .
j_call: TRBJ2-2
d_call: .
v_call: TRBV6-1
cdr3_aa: CASSEDSTGELFF
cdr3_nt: TGTGCCAGCAGTGAAGACAGCACCGGGGAGCTGTTTTTT

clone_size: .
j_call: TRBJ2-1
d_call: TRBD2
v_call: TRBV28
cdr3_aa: CASRDGLAVSVRGEQFF
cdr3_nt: TGTGCCAGCAGAGACGGACTAGCGGTATCTGTCAGAGGTGAGCAGTTCTTC

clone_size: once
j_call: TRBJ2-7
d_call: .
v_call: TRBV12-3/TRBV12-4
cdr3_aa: CASSAGYEQYF
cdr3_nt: TGTGCCAGCAGTGCCGGGTACGAGCAGTACTTC

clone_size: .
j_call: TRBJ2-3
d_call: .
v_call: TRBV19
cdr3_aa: CASGRDTQYF
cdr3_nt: TGTGCCAGTGGTCGGGATACGCAGTATTTT

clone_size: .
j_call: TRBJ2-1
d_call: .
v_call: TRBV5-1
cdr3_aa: CASSEGYPGVVQFF
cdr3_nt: TGCGCCAGCAGCGAAGGTTATCCGGGTGTCGTCCAGTTCTTC

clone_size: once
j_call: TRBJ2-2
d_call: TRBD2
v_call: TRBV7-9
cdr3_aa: CASSLGSGSHPGELFF
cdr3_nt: TGTGCCAGCAGCTTGGGTAGCGGGAGTCACCCCGGGGAGCTGTTTTTT

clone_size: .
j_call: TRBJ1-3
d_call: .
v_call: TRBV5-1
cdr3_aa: CASSLQGNRNTIYF
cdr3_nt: TGCGCCAGCAGCTTGCAGGGGAATAGAAACACCATATATTTT

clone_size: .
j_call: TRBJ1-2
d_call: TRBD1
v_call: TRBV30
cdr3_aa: CAWRELQGGRYGYTF
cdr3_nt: TGTGCCTGGAGGGAGTTACAGGGGGGTCGATATGGCTACACCTTC

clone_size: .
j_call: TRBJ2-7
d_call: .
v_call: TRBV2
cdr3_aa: CASRARSSYEQYF
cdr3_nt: TGTGCCAGCAGAGCAAGGAGCTCCTACGAGCAGTACTTC

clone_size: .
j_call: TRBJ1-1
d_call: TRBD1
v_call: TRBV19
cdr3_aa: CASSIPGTGSTEAFF
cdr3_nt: TGTGCCAGTAGTATCCCCGGGACAGGGAGCACTGAAGCTTTCTTT